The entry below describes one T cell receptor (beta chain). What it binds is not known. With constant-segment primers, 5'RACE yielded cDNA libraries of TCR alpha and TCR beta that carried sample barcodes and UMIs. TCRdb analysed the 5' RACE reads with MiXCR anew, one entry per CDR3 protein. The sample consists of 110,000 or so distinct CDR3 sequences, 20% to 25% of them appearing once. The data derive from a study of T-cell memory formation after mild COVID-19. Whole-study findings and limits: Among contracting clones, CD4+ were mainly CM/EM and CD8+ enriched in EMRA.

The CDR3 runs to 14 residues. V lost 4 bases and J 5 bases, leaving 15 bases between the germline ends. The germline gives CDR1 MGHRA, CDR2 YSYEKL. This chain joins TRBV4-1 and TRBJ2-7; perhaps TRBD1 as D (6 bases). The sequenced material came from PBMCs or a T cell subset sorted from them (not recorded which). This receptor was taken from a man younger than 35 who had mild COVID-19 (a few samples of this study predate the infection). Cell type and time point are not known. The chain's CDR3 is CASSPVQGIHEQYV. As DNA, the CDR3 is TGCGCCAGCAGCCCTGTTCAGGGGATTCACGAGCAGTACGTC.